What follows describes a single T cell receptor beta chain. Its antigen is not yet known. No base quality values were provided; no much bigger clone lies one nucleotide off. Receptor amplification or capture employed the immunoSEQ multiplex PCR assay. The multiplex PCR relied on a mix of 60 forward primers for TCR Vbeta segments and 13 reverse primers for TCR Jbeta segments. Amplification of the CDR3 region of rearranged TCR beta genes was performed with a multiplex PCR assay on genomic DNA. Amplified TCR beta libraries were sequenced as 87-base-pair reads on the Illumina HiSeq System. The study's own analysis went as follows. A later analysis counted about 76 million unique TCR beta chains across the approximately 700 repertoires, and roughly 9.9 million of these chains were shared by at least two donors. A nearest-neighbor algorithm error-corrected the raw reads and collapsed the reads into unique sequences, merging closely related sequences to remove PCR and sequencing errors. V, D and J gene segments were assigned by aligning CDR3 sequences to IMGT reference sequences. For a sequence to be retained, a match of at least six nucleotides was required to both a V gene segment and a J gene segment. Rearrangements were called productive when the CDR3 lacked stop codons and stayed in frame with V and J; all others were non-productive. Following IMGT convention, CDR3 was defined as the stretch from the second conserved V-encoded cysteine to the conserved J-encoded phenylalanine. The earlier analysis of 587 of the donors excluded any sequence lacking an unambiguous match to a single V gene segment. An earlier analysis of 550 to 650 of the donors classified V segments as functional when productive rearrangements were above 56.7% and as segregating when the standard deviation between donors was above 5%. A statistical classification framework was developed to diagnose cytomegalovirus status using the catalog of TCR beta chain sequences. V and J gene assignment, in a later analysis, came from comparing TCR nucleotide sequences with IMGT/GENE-DB human TR gene sequences. In a later analysis, CDR3 sequences and most-parsimonious VDJ recombination scenarios were assigned using the TCRdist pipeline. In a later analysis, each TCR beta chain was defined by its CDR3 amino acid sequence together with its V-gene family, and reads without a unique V-gene family were excluded. To address suspected cross-contamination and a sequencing artifact, a later analysis removed 550 to 750 highly shared, low-generation-probability nucleotide sequences. In a later analysis, a clonal expansion index for each public chain was calculated from normalized within-repertoire ranks of inferred template counts. Generation probabilities in a later analysis came from a VDJ recombination model fitted to out-of-frame rearrangements, and those results were checked against IGoR. Hypergeometric tests were used in a later analysis to score TCR-TCR, TCR-HLA and TCR-CMV co-occurrence, with a repertoire-size bias correction applied to the TCR pairs. False discovery rates were estimated in a later analysis by permuting HLA or CMV assignments 20 times. A later analysis grouped co-occurring TCRs with DBSCAN, adding TCRdist sequence similarity when clustering within HLA-allele-positive subsets. For co-occurrence clustering, repertoires with fewer than 30,000 or more than 120,000 public chains were excluded, along with several repertoires with anomalous nucleotide sharing. What TCRdb holds here is the immuneACCESS table cut down to in-frame rearrangements. Part of the clones is not present; checked against another copy, under half of the missing clones reflect an unresolved V gene, and the others are unexplained. Clone size and the V and J calls come from that table; the DNA yielded D and trimming. The table for this sample lists some 91,000 clones; 64% of them were counted only once. The ten top clones hold about 2.3% of the sample.

The data derive from a study of cytomegalovirus exposure and HLA in healthy donors (dated by TCRdb to between 2016 and 2019). Study-wide context: An earlier analysis of approximately 590 of the donors reported 250 to 350 Gb of sequence data and 117 million unique TCR beta sequences from about 180 million T cells. A later analysis re-examined previously published TCR beta repertoires from more than 550 donors and added high-resolution HLA genotyping to investigate patterns of TCR occurrence. The T cell repertoires of under 700 subjects were profiled by immunosequencing and related to cytomegalovirus serostatus. Across around 400 genotyped donors of the cohort, an average of approximately 240,000 unique TCR beta nucleotide sequences per donor were sequenced, and roughly 18% of those sequences were non-productive. Approximately 310 gigabases of sequencing data and 91 million or so unique TCR sequences made up an early release that covered around 640 HLA-typed donors. The study combined high-throughput TCR immunosequencing, statistical association of individual TCRs with disease status, and machine learning to predict cytomegalovirus infection status. In addition to the first cohort of 666 subjects, a separate validation cohort of approximately 130 different subjects was used. An earlier analysis of around 580 of the donors used high-throughput TCR beta sequencing to judge whether each TCR beta V gene segment behaved as functional or pseudogenic. In a later genetic analysis, genome-wide SNP genotypes for about three fifths of the roughly 670 donors were used, and that subset was treated as a discovery cohort. Because of strong linkage in the cohort, 5 or 6 DR-DQ haplotypes were treated as single units for association and clustering. Both class I and class II loci were covered by HLA typing, at four-digit resolution. Typing coverage varied by locus: about 620-640 donors for A, B, C, DRB1 and DQB1; approximately 520 for DQA1; over 600 for DPA1; roughly 450 for DPB1. Every discovery cohort repertoire had been produced on one sequencing platform. Rather than using new phenotypic data, the later analysis identified candidate immune exposures from TCR beta sequences and from how often those sequences occurred across donors. Donor age, sex, ethnicity and CMV serostatus were compiled together with the repertoire data. The study was designed to test whether signatures of past pathogen exposure could be identified by cataloging public T cell receptors. Among the roughly 390 genotyped donors, approximately 76% belonged to the genetic ancestry cluster associated with self-reported Caucasian donors.

The cohort consisted of some 670 healthy bone marrow donors. At the time of sampling, all cohort members were nominally healthy, though unrecorded immune exposures were likely present. Of the approximately 620 cohort members, more than 250 had a positive CMV serostatus and about 350 had a negative one, while no CMV serostatus was recorded for the donor. Every donor gave a peripheral blood sample, and the peripheral blood mononuclear cells from that sample were used for TCR beta sequencing. The Qiagen DNeasy Blood Extraction Kit was used to extract genomic DNA from the blood cell samples. Relative to germline, V is missing 4 bases and J is missing 9 bases, with 6 bases of the junction outside any gene match. CDR1 SGHNT and CDR2 YENEEA are derived from the germline V gene. From cysteine to phenylalanine, the CDR3 is 13 amino acids long. Left in the record is the CDR3 DNA by itself, 39 bases read in frame from the first base.

General study outcomes and caveats: Cytomegalovirus status was reported to be diagnosed by the classifier with high specificity and sensitivity in both the original and validation cohorts. The sequencing pipeline was judged likely to have produced a cluster of highly shared sequence variants as a technical artifact. The cohort was sequenced for TCR beta chains only, and without alpha or paired-chain data the features that could be detected were limited. An association between a missense DCLRE1C variant and V-gene and J-gene trimming of TCR beta chains was found in a later genetic analysis and replicated in an independent cohort. Strong co-occurrence of HLA alleles, especially DR and DQ, made assigning TCR associations to individual alleles difficult. The presence/absence analyses assumed that sequencing depth was roughly uniform across donors, and that assumption may not be true. The earlier analysis of almost 600 of the donors excluded around 17 rarely observed V segments, including chromosome 9 orphons, because counts were too low. According to a later analysis, TCR association rates differed among HLA loci, with DRB1 alleles showing the most associated TCRs and HLA-C alleles showing the fewest. A later analysis found that HLA-associated TCR beta chains were more clonally expanded and had lower generation probabilities than equally common non-associated chains. Some IMGT-functional V segments, including TRBV6-2 and TRBV6-3, could not be told apart with the 87-base-pair reads, so those segments were excluded. CMV serostatus was the only immune exposure information available for the cohort. Three of the identified cytomegalovirus-associated TCR beta chains were confirmed in vitro to be specific for cytomegalovirus antigens. Linkage disequilibrium might explain the correlated functional status among segregating V segments, but an unknown experimental factor could not be ruled out. The authors suggested that the approach could potentially be extended to other disease states and immunological phenotypes. The study gave a list of 150 to 200 TCR beta chains associated with cytomegalovirus. According to a later genetic analysis, donors in an Asian-associated ancestry cluster had fewer N-insertions in productive TCRs than the roughly 670-donor mean. A later analysis found that most CMV-associated TCR beta chains appeared HLA-restricted, with HLA associations seemingly driven largely by CMV exposure. While some public TCRs were present in many individuals, most TCR sequences turned up only very rarely across donors. Specific HLA alleles were associated with 18,000 or so TCR beta sequences at a false discovery rate of 0.05 in a later analysis. A further reported finding was that TCR beta sequences accurately predicted the HLA-A and HLA-B alleles for most subjects in the first cohort. HLA typing was unavailable for some donors at each locus, so association tests used only the typed subset. A later analysis reported that several top co-occurrence clusters appeared linked to parvovirus B19, influenza, CMV and Epstein-Barr virus. Broadly in line with IMGT annotations, most TCR beta V segments showed up in productive rearrangements about 87% or about 30% of the time in an earlier analysis of around 550 of the donors.

This chain joins TRBV11-3 to TRBJ1-3; 7 junctional bases match TRBD1. Material: PBMCs. This receptor was obtained from a human donor in good health. For the CDR3, the sequence is CASSYATGATIYF. The sequenced DNA is TGTGCCAGCAGCTACGCAACAGGGGCCACCATATATTTT.